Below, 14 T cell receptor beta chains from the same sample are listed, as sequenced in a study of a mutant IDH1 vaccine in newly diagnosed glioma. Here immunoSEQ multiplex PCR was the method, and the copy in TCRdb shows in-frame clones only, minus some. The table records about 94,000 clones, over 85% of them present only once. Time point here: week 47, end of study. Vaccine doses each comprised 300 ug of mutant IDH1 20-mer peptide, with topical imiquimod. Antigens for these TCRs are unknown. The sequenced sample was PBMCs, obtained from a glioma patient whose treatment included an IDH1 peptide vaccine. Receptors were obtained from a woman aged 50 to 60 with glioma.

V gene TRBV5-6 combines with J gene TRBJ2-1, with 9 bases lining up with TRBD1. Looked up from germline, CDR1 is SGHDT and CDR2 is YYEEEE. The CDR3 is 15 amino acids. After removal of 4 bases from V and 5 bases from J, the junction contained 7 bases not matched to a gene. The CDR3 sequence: CASSPGQGYDNEQFF. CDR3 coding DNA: TGTGCCAGCAGCCCGGGACAGGGTTACGACAATGAGCAGTTCTTC. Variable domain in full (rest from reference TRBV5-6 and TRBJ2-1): DAGVTQSPTHLIKTRGQQVTLRCSPKSGHDTVSWYQQALGQGPQFIFQYYEEEERQRGNFPDRFSGHQFPNYSSELNVNALLLGDSALYLCASSPGQGYDNEQFFGPGTRLTVL.

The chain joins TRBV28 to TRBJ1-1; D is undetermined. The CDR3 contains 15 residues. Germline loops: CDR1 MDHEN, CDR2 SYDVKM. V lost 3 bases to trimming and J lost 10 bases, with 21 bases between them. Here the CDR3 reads CASSFGQVDGKGAFF. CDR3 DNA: TGTGCCAGCAGTTTCGGGCAGGTCGACGGAAAAGGAGCTTTCTTT.

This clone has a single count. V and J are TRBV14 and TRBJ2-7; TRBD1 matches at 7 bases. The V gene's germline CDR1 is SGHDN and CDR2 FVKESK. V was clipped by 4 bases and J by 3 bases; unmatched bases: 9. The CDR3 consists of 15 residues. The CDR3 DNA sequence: TGTGCCAGCAGCCCTACCGGGACAGCAAGCTACGAGCAGTACTTC. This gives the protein CASSPTGTASYEQYF.

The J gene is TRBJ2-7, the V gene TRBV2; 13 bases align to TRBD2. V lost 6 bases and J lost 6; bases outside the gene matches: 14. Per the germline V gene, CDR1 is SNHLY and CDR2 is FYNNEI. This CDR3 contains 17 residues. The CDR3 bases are TGTGCCAGCAGGGGAACTAGCGGGAGGGCCTTGACTACCGAGCAGTACTTC. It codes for CASRGTSGRALTTEQYF. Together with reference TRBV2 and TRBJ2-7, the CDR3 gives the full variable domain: EPEVTQTPSHQVTQMGQEVILRCVPISNHLYFYWYRQILGQKVEFLVSFYNNEISEKSEIFDDQFSVERPDGSNFTLKIRSTKLEDSAMYFCASRGTSGRALTTEQYFGPGTRLTVT.

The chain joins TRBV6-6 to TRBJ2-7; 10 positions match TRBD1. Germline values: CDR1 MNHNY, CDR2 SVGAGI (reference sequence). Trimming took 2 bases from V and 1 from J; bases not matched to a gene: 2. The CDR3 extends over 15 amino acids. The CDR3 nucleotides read TGTGCCAGCAGTTACCGACAGGGGGCGTCCTACGAGCAGTACTTC. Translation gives CASSYRQGASYEQYF.

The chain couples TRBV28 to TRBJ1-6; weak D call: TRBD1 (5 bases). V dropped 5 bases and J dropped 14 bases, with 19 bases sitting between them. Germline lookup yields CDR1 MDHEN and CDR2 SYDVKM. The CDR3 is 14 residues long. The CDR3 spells CASSMGGTQPTLHF. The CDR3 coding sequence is TGTGCCAGCAGTATGGGGGGAACCCAGCCGACCCTCCACTTT.

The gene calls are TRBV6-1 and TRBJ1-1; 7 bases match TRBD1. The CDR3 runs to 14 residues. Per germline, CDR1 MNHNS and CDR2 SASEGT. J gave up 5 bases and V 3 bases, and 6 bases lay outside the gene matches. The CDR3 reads CASSDWDRGTEAFF. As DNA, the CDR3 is TGTGCCAGCAGTGATTGGGACAGAGGGACTGAAGCTTTCTTT.

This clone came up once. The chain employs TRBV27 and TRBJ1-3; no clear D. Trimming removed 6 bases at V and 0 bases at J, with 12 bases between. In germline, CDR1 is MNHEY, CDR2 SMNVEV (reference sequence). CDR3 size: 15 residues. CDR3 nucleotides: TGTGCCAGCAGAAGTGGGGTGAGCTCTGGAAACACCATATATTTT. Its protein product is CASRSGVSSGNTIYF.

CDR3 in DNA: TGTGCCAGCAGCCCCATCCTTCGACAGGGGCTCAGATTCTCTGGGGCCAACGTCCTGACTTTC. Translated, it gives CASSPILRQGLRFSGANVLTF. The V gene is TRBV7-8, the J gene TRBJ2-6; 8 bases fit TRBD1. Germline CDR1 is SGHVS and CDR2 is FQNEAQ. This CDR3 has 21 amino acids. Trimming cost V 5 bases and J 0 bases; bases outside gene matches: 18.

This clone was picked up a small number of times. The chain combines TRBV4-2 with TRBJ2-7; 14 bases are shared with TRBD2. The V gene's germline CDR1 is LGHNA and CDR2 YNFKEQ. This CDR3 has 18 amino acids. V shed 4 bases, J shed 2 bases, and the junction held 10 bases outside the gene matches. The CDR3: CASSPLGLAGGQAYEQYF. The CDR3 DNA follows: TGTGCCAGCAGCCCCCTAGGACTAGCGGGAGGCCAAGCCTACGAGCAGTACTTC.

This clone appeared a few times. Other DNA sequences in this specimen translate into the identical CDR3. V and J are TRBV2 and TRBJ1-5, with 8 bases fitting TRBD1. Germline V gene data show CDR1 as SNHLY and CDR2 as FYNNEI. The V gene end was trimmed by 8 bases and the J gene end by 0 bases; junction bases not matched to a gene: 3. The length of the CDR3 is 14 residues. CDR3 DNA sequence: TGTGCCAGCCGGACAGGGCTTAGCAATCAGCCCCAGCATTTT. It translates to CASRTGLSNQPQHF.

This chain's CDR3 is CASSVGTPWAGRGENEQFF. The CDR3, as DNA: TGTGCCAGCAGCGTAGGTACCCCGTGGGCGGGCAGGGGGGAAAATGAGCAGTTCTTC. The chain uses TRBV9 and TRBJ2-1, with TRBD1 as a possible D gene (7 bases). The CDR3 has 19 residues. Germline CDR1 reads SGDLS; CDR2 reads YYNGEE. V was cut by 0 bases and J by 7 bases, with 26 bases left in between.

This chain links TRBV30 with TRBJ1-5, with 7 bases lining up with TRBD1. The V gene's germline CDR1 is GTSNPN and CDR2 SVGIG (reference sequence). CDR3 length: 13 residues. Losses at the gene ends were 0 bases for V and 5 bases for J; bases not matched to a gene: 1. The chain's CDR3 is CAWSVTGDQPQHF. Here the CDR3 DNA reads TGTGCCTGGAGTGTTACAGGGGATCAGCCCCAGCATTTT.

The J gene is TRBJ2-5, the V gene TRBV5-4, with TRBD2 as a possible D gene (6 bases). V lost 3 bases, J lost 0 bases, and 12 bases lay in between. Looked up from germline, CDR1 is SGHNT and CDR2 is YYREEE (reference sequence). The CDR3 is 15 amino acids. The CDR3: CASSSWGLDQETQYF. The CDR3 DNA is TGTGCCAGCAGCTCGTGGGGACTTGACCAAGAGACCCAGTACTTC.